Below, 8 T cell receptor beta chains from the same sample are listed, as sequenced in a study of blood T cell repertoires in COVID-19. This table comes from immunoSEQ multiplex PCR, and its TCRdb copy is limited to in-frame clones, with some not included. The sample lists about 250,000 clones; about 86% were seen once. Sequenced material: peripheral blood. Source of these receptors: a man aged 80 or over with acute or convalescent COVID-19.

J is TRBJ2-3 and V is TRBV5-4; a weak D match, TRBD1 (5 bases). This CDR3 comprises 13 residues. The V end lost 4 bases, the J end lost 3 bases, and 9 bases lay between the germline ends. Germline CDR1 SGHNT, CDR2 YYREEE (reference sequence). CDR3 DNA sequence: TGTGCCAGCAGCCCTTCAGGGACAGATACGCAGTATTTT. Translated: CASSPSGTDTQYF. Looking up the rest from reference TRBV5-4 and TRBJ2-3 gives the full variable domain: ETGVTQSPTHLIKTRGQQVTLRCSSQSGHNTVSWYQQALGQGPQFIFQYYREEENGRGNFPPRFSGLQFPNYSSELNVNALELDDSALYLCASSPSGTDTQYFGPGTRLTVL.

This clone came up once. Within the sample, other DNA sequences also encode this same CDR3. The chain couples TRBV9 to TRBJ2-7; 7 bases map to TRBD1. Germline CDR1 reads SGDLS; CDR2 reads YYNGEE. The ends lost 0 bases at V and 6 bases at J; junction bases unmatched: 6. The CDR3 contains 14 residues. CDR3 coding DNA: TGTGCCAGCAGCGTAGGACAGGGTCCCGGCGAGCAGTACTTC. It specifies CASSVGQGPGEQYF.

The J gene is TRBJ2-5, the V gene TRBV2; 11 bases are shared with TRBD2. Germline V gene lookup returns CDR1 SNHLY and CDR2 FYNNEI. Trimming at V came to 2 bases and at J to 4 bases, leaving 6 bases not matched to a gene. The CDR3 extends over 16 amino acids. In nucleotides, the CDR3 is TGTGCCAGCAGTGAACTCGGTAGCGGGAGGGGAGAGACCCAGTACTTC. It codes for CASSELGSGRGETQYF.

This clone appeared a few times. The V gene is TRBV14, the J gene TRBJ2-7; D gene ambiguous. This CDR3 has 15 residues. V lost 4 bases and J 3 bases, leaving 16 bases between the germline ends. Germline values: CDR1 SGHDN, CDR2 FVKESK. CDR3 residues: CASSPEMGSGYEQYF. The CDR3 DNA follows: TGTGCCAGCAGCCCGGAAATGGGCAGTGGCTACGAGCAGTACTTC.

J is TRBJ1-1 and V is TRBV28; 7 nucleotides agree with TRBD1. With V trimmed by 6 bases and J by 1 base, 8 bases remained unmatched. The CDR3 covers 15 residues. Germline V gene lookup returns CDR1 MDHEN and CDR2 SYDVKM. This chain's CDR3 is CASRPRTGQNTEAFF. CDR3 coding DNA: TGTGCCAGCAGACCCCGGACAGGACAGAACACTGAAGCTTTCTTT. The full variable domain, rest sourced from reference TRBV28 and TRBJ1-1, is DVKVTQSSRYLVKRTGEKVFLECVQDMDHENMFWYRQDPGLGLRLIYFSYDVKMKEKGDIPEGYSVSREKKERFSLILESASTNQTSMYLCASRPRTGQNTEAFFGQGTRLTVV.

A single count supports this clone. The genes are TRBV27 and TRBJ1-3; TRBD1 might be the D (6 bases). Germline CDR1 is MNHEY and CDR2 is SMNVEV (reference sequence). V was clipped by 5 bases and J by 2 bases, with 13 bases between them. The CDR3 is made up of 15 amino acids. The CDR3 bases are TGTGCCAGCAGTACTCTACAGGGCCCTGGAAACACCATATATTTT. Translating it yields CASSTLQGPGNTIYF.

This chain joins TRBV7-2 and TRBJ1-4; 11 nucleotides agree with TRBD1. J lost 2 bases, V lost 6 bases, and 5 bases had no gene match. The CDR3 is 16 residues long. Germline loops: CDR1 SGHTA, CDR2 FQGNSA. The CDR3 DNA reads TGTGCCAGCAGTTCGGACAGGGGGCTTACTAATGAAAAACTGTTTTTT. It encodes CASSSDRGLTNEKLFF.

V usage is TRBV7-9 and J usage is TRBJ2-5; TRBD1 is a possible D gene (6 bases). CDR1 SEHNR and CDR2 FQNEAQ come from the germline V gene (reference sequence). CDR3 size: 15 residues. V was clipped by 5 bases and J by 5 bases, with 18 bases between them. CDR3 in DNA: TGTGCCAGCAGCCACCGGGACACGCTTTACGAGACCCAGTACTTC. Encoded protein: CASSHRDTLYETQYF.